This T cell receptor (beta chain) was documented in a study of blood T cell repertoires in COVID-19. Per the original methods: Reference gene primer amplification gave nucleated cell count estimates. The assay was immunoSEQ multiplex PCR, and TCRdb's table has in-frame clones only and misses some. Clone size and the V and J calls come from that table; the DNA yielded D and trimming. The sample lists more than 150,000 clones; over 75% were seen once. This clone appeared a single time. V was pared by 1 base and J by 1 base, with 13 bases between. Germline CDR1 reads SGHDN; CDR2 reads FVKESK. The CDR3 length is 16 residues.

The TCR originated in a woman in her 70s with acute or convalescent COVID-19. The rearrangement joins TRBV14 to TRBJ2-5, with D unresolved. Sequenced material: peripheral blood. The CDR3, as DNA: TGTGCCAGCAGCCAAGGCTTAGCTCCCACCCAAGAGACCCAGTACTTC. Its protein is CASSQGLAPTQETQYF.